This is a list of T cell receptor beta chains from one sample in a study of OX40 agonist ivuxolimab in advanced cancers. Assay: immunoSEQ multiplex PCR; the TCRdb copy retains only in-frame clones and omits some. Among about 80,000 clones listed, 80% to 90% were seen once. Sequencing was performed on CD4+ or CD8+ T cells sorted from blood, taken in a trial of the OX40 agonist ivuxolimab. The receptors stem from an adult with an advanced solid tumor such as melanoma, head and neck, liver or kidney cancer. Each CDR3 is given with its conserved first and last residue. D genes are given only for firm matches. Rows may omit the clone size; those that give it use once, few, many or a size class.

clone_size: many
d_call: -
v_call: TRBV4-3
j_call: TRBJ2-6
cdr3_aa: CASTPQPGANVLTF
cdr3_nt: TGCGCCAGCACTCCCCAGCCTGGGGCCAACGTCCTGACTTTC

clone_size: once
d_call: -
v_call: TRBV20-1
j_call: TRBJ2-7
cdr3_aa: CSARDRGEQYF
cdr3_nt: TGCAGTGCTAGAGACCGGGGCGAGCAGTACTTC

clone_size: -
d_call: TRBD2
v_call: TRBV5-1
j_call: TRBJ2-1
cdr3_aa: CASSLGQLAGHNEQFF
cdr3_nt: TGCGCCAGCAGCTTGGGCCAACTAGCGGGGCACAATGAGCAGTTCTTC

clone_size: -
d_call: -
v_call: TRBV11-3
j_call: TRBJ2-2
cdr3_aa: CASSLVLSGELFF
cdr3_nt: TGTGCCAGCAGCTTAGTACTTTCCGGGGAGCTGTTTTTT

clone_size: -
d_call: -
v_call: TRBV7-2
j_call: TRBJ1-1
cdr3_aa: CASSGEVAEAFF
cdr3_nt: TGTGCCAGCAGCGGGGAGGTCGCTGAAGCTTTCTTT

clone_size: -
d_call: -
v_call: TRBV11-3
j_call: TRBJ2-3
cdr3_aa: CASSDGSSDTQYF
cdr3_nt: TGTGCCAGCAGCGACGGGAGTTCAGATACGCAGTATTTT

clone_size: -
d_call: -
v_call: TRBV15
j_call: TRBJ2-7
cdr3_aa: CATSRESGATYEQYF
cdr3_nt: TGTGCCACCAGCAGAGAGTCTGGGGCAACCTACGAGCAGTACTTC

clone_size: few
d_call: -
v_call: TRBV11-1
j_call: TRBJ1-2
cdr3_aa: CASSFPRGDGYTF
cdr3_nt: TGTGCCAGCAGCTTCCCCCGGGGAGATGGCTACACCTTC

clone_size: once
d_call: TRBD1
v_call: TRBV7-6
j_call: TRBJ2-7
cdr3_aa: CASSPISGTGSSYEQYF
cdr3_nt: TGTGCCAGCAGCCCCATCTCCGGGACAGGGAGCTCCTACGAGCAGTACTTC

clone_size: -
d_call: TRBD1
v_call: TRBV5-8
j_call: TRBJ2-7
cdr3_aa: CASSRSSGTGDKQYF
cdr3_nt: TGTGCCAGCAGCCGAAGCTCCGGGACAGGGGACAAGCAGTACTTC

clone_size: -
d_call: TRBD1
v_call: TRBV28
j_call: TRBJ1-2
cdr3_aa: CASPQPLLQGASGYTF
cdr3_nt: TGTGCCAGCCCTCAGCCCCTCTTACAGGGGGCGAGTGGCTACACCTTC

clone_size: -
d_call: TRBD2
v_call: TRBV6-5
j_call: TRBJ2-7
cdr3_aa: CASTRLAGYSYEQYF
cdr3_nt: TGTGCCAGCACTAGACTAGCGGGATATTCCTACGAGCAGTACTTC

clone_size: -
d_call: TRBD1
v_call: TRBV29-1
j_call: TRBJ2-3
cdr3_aa: CSVGRTGSQGDTQYF
cdr3_nt: TGCAGCGTTGGAAGGACAGGGTCCCAGGGAGATACGCAGTATTTT

clone_size: once
d_call: -
v_call: TRBV5-1
j_call: TRBJ1-4
cdr3_aa: CASRTDDNEKLFF
cdr3_nt: TGCGCCAGCAGAACGGACGATAATGAAAAACTGTTTTTT

clone_size: -
d_call: -
v_call: TRBV20-1
j_call: TRBJ2-7
cdr3_aa: CSATPVREQYF
cdr3_nt: TGCAGTGCTACCCCAGTACGCGAGCAGTACTTC

clone_size: -
d_call: TRBD2
v_call: TRBV2
j_call: TRBJ2-3
cdr3_aa: CASTGGDGTDTQYF
cdr3_nt: TGTGCCAGCACTGGGGGGGACGGCACAGATACGCAGTATTTT

clone_size: -
d_call: -
v_call: TRBV13
j_call: TRBJ1-6
cdr3_aa: CASTAGQYNSPLHF
cdr3_nt: TGTGCCAGCACTGCGGGACAATATAATTCACCCCTCCACTTT

clone_size: once
d_call: TRBD1
v_call: TRBV7-2
j_call: TRBJ1-6
cdr3_aa: CASSLGTTGASPLHF
cdr3_nt: TGTGCCAGCAGCTTAGGAACGACAGGGGCATCACCCCTCCACTTT

clone_size: -
d_call: -
v_call: TRBV11-3
j_call: TRBJ1-4
cdr3_aa: CASSPGGSNEKLFF
cdr3_nt: TGTGCCAGCAGCCCCGGGGGGAGCAATGAAAAACTGTTTTTT

clone_size: once
d_call: -
v_call: TRBV5-1
j_call: TRBJ2-2
cdr3_aa: CASSVNTGELFF
cdr3_nt: TGCGCCAGCAGCGTAAACACCGGGGAGCTGTTTTTT

clone_size: -
d_call: -
v_call: TRBV5-6
j_call: TRBJ2-5
cdr3_aa: CASSLTREETQYF
cdr3_nt: TGTGCCAGCAGTTTAACTAGGGAAGAGACCCAGTACTTC

clone_size: -
d_call: -
v_call: TRBV2
j_call: TRBJ1-1
cdr3_aa: CASRTDRNTEAFF
cdr3_nt: TGTGCCAGCAGGACGGACCGGAACACTGAAGCTTTCTTT

clone_size: -
d_call: TRBD2
v_call: TRBV7-9
j_call: TRBJ2-3
cdr3_aa: CASIVAGGDTQYF
cdr3_nt: TGTGCCAGCATCGTAGCGGGAGGAGATACGCAGTATTTT

clone_size: once
d_call: -
v_call: TRBV7-2
j_call: TRBJ2-2
cdr3_aa: CASSPRRAVANTGELFF
cdr3_nt: TGTGCCAGCAGCCCCCGTCGGGCCGTCGCGAACACCGGGGAGCTGTTTTTT

clone_size: -
d_call: -
v_call: TRBV10-3
j_call: TRBJ1-2
cdr3_aa: CAITGGPNYGYTF
cdr3_nt: TGTGCCATCACGGGAGGTCCCAACTATGGCTACACCTTC

clone_size: -
d_call: -
v_call: TRBV27
j_call: TRBJ1-4
cdr3_aa: CASSSWEGEKLFF
cdr3_nt: TGTGCCAGCAGTTCCTGGGAAGGGGAAAAACTGTTTTTT

clone_size: -
d_call: -
v_call: TRBV5-1
j_call: TRBJ1-2
cdr3_aa: CASSISLGHGYTF
cdr3_nt: TGCGCCAGCAGCATCTCCCTGGGGCATGGCTACACCTTC

clone_size: once
d_call: TRBD2
v_call: TRBV10-3
j_call: TRBJ2-7
cdr3_aa: CAISEFSGLAGVPHSYEQYF
cdr3_nt: TGTGCCATCAGTGAGTTTTCCGGACTAGCGGGAGTCCCCCACTCCTACGAGCAGTACTTC